These T cell receptor beta chains were read from a single sample in a study of early T cells in non-severe SARS-CoV-2 infection. TCRdb re-derived calls from the 5' RACE reads in MiXCR, one entry per CDR3 protein. The table records about 64,000 distinct CDR3 sequences, over 4.5% of them present only once. Sequencing was done on a sample of whole blood. The receptor source for this set is an adult who was a healthcare worker with PCR-confirmed SARS-CoV-2 infection or an uninfected control (not recorded which). The CDR3 runs from the conserved cysteine through the conserved F or W. Each record gives: clone size, J gene, V gene, D gene, CDR3 DNA, CDR3 protein. The D gene is left open where the match is weak. Size is omitted from some rows. Given values are once, few, many or a class for expanded clones.

many	TRBJ2-1	TRBV5-1	.	TGCGCCAGCAGCAATACTCAGGGCAATGAGCAGTTCTTC	CASSNTQGNEQFF
.	TRBJ2-6	TRBV6-5	TRBD1	TGTGCCAGCAAACCGGGACAGGGGGCGCGTGGGGCCAACGTCCTGACTTTC	CASKPGQGARGANVLTF
many	TRBJ1-2	TRBV7-2	.	TGTGCCAGCAGCCCTGCGGGCCCGCTAGACTATGGCTACACCTTC	CASSPAGPLDYGYTF
many	TRBJ2-7	TRBV2	.	TGTGCCAGCAGTGCCCTAGGTAGTGCCGAGCAGTACTTC	CASSALGSAEQYF
many	TRBJ2-5	TRBV7-9	TRBD1	TGTGCCAGCAGCCCTGGGACAGGCCAAGAGACCCAGTACTTC	CASSPGTGQETQYF
many	TRBJ1-2	TRBV7-2	.	TGTGCCAGCAGCCCTGACGTCTCCCGGAACTATGGCTACACCTTC	CASSPDVSRNYGYTF
many	TRBJ2-7	TRBV20-1	.	TGCAGTGCTACCTGGAATACCTACGAGCAGTACTTC	CSATWNTYEQYF
many	TRBJ2-3	TRBV20-1	TRBD2	TGCAGTGCCAGCGGCGGGAGAAGCACAGATACGCAGTATTTT	CSASGGRSTDTQYF
many	TRBJ2-1	TRBV29-1	TRBD1	TGCAGCGTTGAAGAGACAGGGTCGGTCAATGAGCAGTTCTTC	CSVEETGSVNEQFF
many	TRBJ1-1	TRBV5-4	TRBD1	TGTGCCAGCAGCTTTAACAGGGGCTTGGGCGTGGCTTTCTTT	CASSFNRGLGVAFF
many	TRBJ2-7	TRBV5-1	.	TGCGCCAGCAAAACCGGAGGGTCCTACGAGCAGTACTTC	CASKTGGSYEQYF
.	TRBJ2-7	TRBV19	.	TGTGCCAGTAGTATAGTTGGGGACGGCGAGCAGTACTTC	CASSIVGDGEQYF
many	TRBJ2-2	TRBV27	TRBD1	TGTGCCAGCAGTTTACGAGGGACAGGGGGCGGGTCGAACACCGGGGAGCTGTTTTTT	CASSLRGTGGGSNTGELFF
many	TRBJ2-7	TRBV4-1	.	TGCGCCAGCAGCCAAGGGGACTCACGCTCCTACGAGCAGTACTTC	CASSQGDSRSYEQYF
few	TRBJ2-5	TRBV11-2	.	TGTGCCAGCAGCTTCCGGGGATTGGACCAGACCCAGTACTTC	CASSFRGLDQTQYF
many	TRBJ1-4	TRBV20-1	.	TGCAGTGCTGACGAACTAGGGGAAAAACTGTTTTTT	CSADELGEKLFF
many	TRBJ2-7	TRBV10-2	TRBD2	TGCGCCAGCAGTGATCCAGGTCGCGGGAGCACGGGCGAGCAGTACTTC	CASSDPGRGSTGEQYF
.	TRBJ2-3	TRBV4-2	TRBD2	TGTGCCAGCAGCACCCGTGGCCGCGGGGGGGCCACAGATACGCAGTATTTT	CASSTRGRGGATDTQYF
many	TRBJ1-2	TRBV9	.	TGTGCCAGCAGCAGTCAGGGGAAGGCCTATGGCTACACCTTC	CASSSQGKAYGYTF
many	TRBJ2-1	TRBV12-3/TRBV12-4	.	TGTGCCAGCAGTAATAGACATGAGCAGTTCTTC	CASSNRHEQFF
.	TRBJ2-7	TRBV20-1	.	TGCAGTGCTAGAGCCGATTTGACAGCCGCCTACGAGCAGTACTTC	CSARADLTAAYEQYF
.	TRBJ2-7	TRBV13	TRBD1	TGTGCCAGCAGCTTATGGGACAGGGGCTACGAGCAGTACTTC	CASSLWDRGYEQYF
many	TRBJ1-4	TRBV7-2	.	TGTGCCAGCAGCTTAGGTCTAGAACTGTTTTTT	CASSLGLELFF
few	TRBJ2-7	TRBV2	.	TGTGCCAGCAGTGAGCAGGCTAGCTCCTACGAGCAGTACTTC	CASSEQASSYEQYF
many	TRBJ2-3	TRBV5-1	TRBD1	TGCGCCAGCAGCTTGTACCGGACAGGGGATAGCACAGATACGCAGTATTTT	CASSLYRTGDSTDTQYF
.	TRBJ2-1	TRBV3-1	.	TGTGCCAGCAGCCAAGAGTCCGGGGGCTCCTACAATGAGCAGTTCTTC	CASSQESGGSYNEQFF
many	TRBJ2-6	TRBV18	TRBD1	TGTGCCAGCTCACCGAATACAGGGGCGGGGGCCAACGTCCTGACTTTC	CASSPNTGAGANVLTF
many	TRBJ2-1	TRBV7-9	.	TGTGCCAGCAGCTTAATCGAAGGGATTGAGCAGTTCTTC	CASSLIEGIEQFF
.	TRBJ2-7	TRBV4-1	TRBD2	TGCGCCAGCAGCCAGGACGGGACTAGCTCCTACGAGCAGTACTTC	CASSQDGTSSYEQYF
many	TRBJ2-1	TRBV20-1	.	TGCAGTGCAACTATGTTCACTGAGCAGTTCTTC	CSATMFTEQFF
many	TRBJ1-6	TRBV6-1	TRBD1	TGTGCCAGCAGTGAAGACAGGGGATGGAATTCACCCCTCCACTTT	CASSEDRGWNSPLHF
many	TRBJ1-1	TRBV25-1	.	TGTGCCAGCAGAGGTTTCAGATCGAACACTGAAGCTTTCTTT	CASRGFRSNTEAFF
many	TRBJ2-3	TRBV6-1	.	TGTGCCAGCAGTGACGGGGGACCAAGCACAGATACGCAGTATTTT	CASSDGGPSTDTQYF
few	TRBJ2-3	TRBV5-6	.	TGTGCCAGCAGCTCCTGGACAGTCGGGGATACGCAGTATTTT	CASSSWTVGDTQYF
few	TRBJ2-1	TRBV9	TRBD2	TGTGCCAGCAGCGGAGGACTAGCGGGAGAGGATGAGCAGTTCTTC	CASSGGLAGEDEQFF
many	TRBJ1-1	TRBV11-2	.	TGTGCCAGCAGCGAGCAGGGGTTCCACACTGAAGCTTTCTTT	CASSEQGFHTEAFF
.	TRBJ2-2	TRBV5-5	.	TGTGCCAGCAGCTTGAGTACCACCGGGGAGCTGTTTTTT	CASSLSTTGELFF
many	TRBJ2-1	TRBV10-3	TRBD1	TGTGCCATCAGTGCCCCGGCAGGACAGGGGGCCTCGCGTTGGAATGAGCAGTTCTTC	CAISAPAGQGASRWNEQFF
.	TRBJ2-3	TRBV5-1	.	TGCGCCAGCAGCCTGAGGGGCATTGCAGATACGCAGTATTTT	CASSLRGIADTQYF
.	TRBJ2-2	TRBV7-9	.	TGTGCCAGCAGCTTTCCCCCCCCCAGCGGGAACACCGGGGAGCTGTTTTTT	CASSFPPPSGNTGELFF
few	TRBJ2-1	TRBV5-4	.	TGTGCCAGCAGCTTGGATCCGGGGGGTAGCAGGGGAGGCAATGAGCAGTTCTTC	CASSLDPGGSRGGNEQFF
many	TRBJ2-3	TRBV6-2/TRBV6-3	TRBD2	TGTGCCAGCAGTTTAGAAGCGGGAGGGTCAGATACGCAGTATTTT	CASSLEAGGSDTQYF
few	TRBJ2-5	TRBV7-2	.	TGTGCCAGCAGCTTAGTTGCGGGGATACAAGAGACCCAGTACTTC	CASSLVAGIQETQYF
many	TRBJ2-5	TRBV20-1	.	TGCAGTGCTAGACAGCAAGAGACCCAGTACTTC	CSARQQETQYF
many	TRBJ1-6	TRBV6-1	.	TGTGCCAGCAGTGAAGGGGGGCGCGAATCACCCCTCCACTTT	CASSEGGRESPLHF